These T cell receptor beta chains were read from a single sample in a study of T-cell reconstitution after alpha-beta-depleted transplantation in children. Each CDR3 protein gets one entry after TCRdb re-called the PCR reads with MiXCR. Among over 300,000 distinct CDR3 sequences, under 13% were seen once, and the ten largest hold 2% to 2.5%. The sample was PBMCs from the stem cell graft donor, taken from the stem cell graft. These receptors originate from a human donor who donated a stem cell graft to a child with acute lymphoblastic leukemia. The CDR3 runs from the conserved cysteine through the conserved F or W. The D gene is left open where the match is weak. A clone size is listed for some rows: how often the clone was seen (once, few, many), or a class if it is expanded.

CDR3aa: CASSQEGLGGTEAFF; CDR3nt: TGCGCCAGCAGCCAAGAGGGTCTGGGGGGCACTGAAGCTTTCTTT; v_gene: TRBV4-1; abundance: many; len: 15; j_gene: TRBJ1-1; d_gene: -
CDR3aa: CASSFPRAGAAYNEQFF; CDR3nt: TGTGCCAGCAGTTTTCCTCGAGCGGGGGCAGCCTACAATGAGCAGTTCTTC; v_gene: TRBV27; abundance: few; len: 17; j_gene: TRBJ2-1; d_gene: TRBD2
CDR3aa: CASSRSGTGAAEAFF; CDR3nt: TGTGCCAGCAGCCGATCCGGGACAGGGGCGGCTGAAGCTTTCTTT; v_gene: TRBV3-1; abundance: -; len: 15; j_gene: TRBJ1-1; d_gene: TRBD1
CDR3aa: CASSLRGRAVDTQYF; CDR3nt: TGTGCCAGCAGCTTGCGCGGGAGGGCCGTAGATACGCAGTATTTT; v_gene: TRBV5-6; abundance: many; len: 15; j_gene: TRBJ2-3; d_gene: TRBD2
CDR3aa: CASNWTGEYEQFF; CDR3nt: TGTGCCAGCAATTGGACAGGGGAATATGAGCAGTTCTTC; v_gene: TRBV9; abundance: few; len: 13; j_gene: TRBJ2-1; d_gene: TRBD1
CDR3aa: CASSFPPNTEAFF; CDR3nt: TGTGCCAGCAGCTTTCCCCCGAACACTGAAGCTTTCTTT; v_gene: TRBV7-9; abundance: few; len: 13; j_gene: TRBJ1-1; d_gene: -
CDR3aa: CASSEGQTNNEQFF; CDR3nt: TGTGCCAGCAGCGAGGGACAGACTAACAATGAGCAGTTCTTC; v_gene: TRBV9; abundance: few; len: 14; j_gene: TRBJ2-1; d_gene: TRBD1
CDR3aa: CASSSTGSNTEAFF; CDR3nt: TGTGCCAGCAGCTCGACAGGTTCTAACACTGAAGCTTTCTTT; v_gene: TRBV11-2; abundance: -; len: 14; j_gene: TRBJ1-1; d_gene: -
CDR3aa: CASSAPGLAGMDEQFF; CDR3nt: TGTGCCAGCAGCGCTCCCGGACTAGCGGGAATGGATGAGCAGTTCTTC; v_gene: TRBV9; abundance: many; len: 16; j_gene: TRBJ2-1; d_gene: TRBD2
CDR3aa: CASSFHFRGEERWTGELFF; CDR3nt: TGTGCCAGCAGCTTTCATTTCCGGGGGGAAGAGAGGTGGACCGGGGAGCTGTTTTTT; v_gene: TRBV7-6; abundance: few; len: 19; j_gene: TRBJ2-2; d_gene: TRBD2
CDR3aa: CASKGQLREKLFF; CDR3nt: TGTGCCAGCAAGGGACAGCTTCGTGAAAAACTGTTTTTT; v_gene: TRBV25-1; abundance: many; len: 13; j_gene: TRBJ1-4; d_gene: TRBD1
CDR3aa: CASSQDLDQAGALAKNSQYF; CDR3nt: TGTGCCAGCAGCCAAGATCTTGACCAGGCCGGCGCGCTAGCCAAAAACAGTCAGTACTTC; v_gene: TRBV3-1; abundance: -; len: 20; j_gene: TRBJ2-4; d_gene: -
CDR3aa: CASSLKGLLAKNIQYF; CDR3nt: TGTGCCAGCAGTTTAAAGGGCTTGCTAGCCAAAAACATTCAGTACTTC; v_gene: TRBV28; abundance: -; len: 16; j_gene: TRBJ2-4; d_gene: -
CDR3aa: CASSEYPGSLYGYTF; CDR3nt: TGTGCCAGCAGCGAATATCCCGGGAGCCTCTATGGCTACACCTTC; v_gene: TRBV7-2; abundance: -; len: 15; j_gene: TRBJ1-2; d_gene: -
CDR3aa: CASSLRQGESSGANVLTF; CDR3nt: TGTGCCAGCAGCTTAAGACAGGGAGAGAGCTCTGGGGCCAACGTCCTGACTTTC; v_gene: TRBV11-2; abundance: many; len: 18; j_gene: TRBJ2-6; d_gene: TRBD1
CDR3aa: CASSLTGGHNEQFF; CDR3nt: TGTGCCAGCAGTTTGACAGGGGGGCACAATGAGCAGTTCTTC; v_gene: TRBV27; abundance: few; len: 14; j_gene: TRBJ2-1; d_gene: TRBD1
CDR3aa: CASARWDEQFF; CDR3nt: TGTGCCAGCGCCCGGTGGGATGAGCAGTTCTTC; v_gene: TRBV27; abundance: many; len: 11; j_gene: TRBJ2-1; d_gene: -
CDR3aa: CASSWDVTDTQYF; CDR3nt: TGTGCCAGCAGCTGGGACGTCACAGATACGCAGTATTTT; v_gene: TRBV5-4; abundance: -; len: 13; j_gene: TRBJ2-3; d_gene: -
CDR3aa: CASTPLVILAATYEQYF; CDR3nt: TGTGCCAGCACCCCTTTGGTTATACTAGCGGCCACCTACGAGCAGTACTTC; v_gene: TRBV28; abundance: -; len: 17; j_gene: TRBJ2-7; d_gene: TRBD2
CDR3aa: CASHPEGTTSYDQYF; CDR3nt: TGTGCCAGCCATCCGGAGGGGACTACCTCCTACGACCAGTACTTC; v_gene: TRBV27; abundance: -; len: 15; j_gene: TRBJ2-7; d_gene: TRBD2
CDR3aa: CASSIGTGGSYGYTF; CDR3nt: TGTGCCAGTAGTATTGGGACAGGGGGAAGCTATGGCTACACCTTC; v_gene: TRBV19; abundance: -; len: 15; j_gene: TRBJ1-2; d_gene: TRBD1
CDR3aa: CSVEDGTGEWSRGEQFF; CDR3nt: TGCAGCGTTGAAGACGGGACAGGGGAATGGAGTCGGGGTGAGCAGTTCTTC; v_gene: TRBV29-1; abundance: few; len: 17; j_gene: TRBJ2-1; d_gene: TRBD1
CDR3aa: CASTYRDDQPQHF; CDR3nt: TGTGCCAGTACCTACCGGGACGATCAGCCCCAGCATTTT; v_gene: TRBV19; abundance: -; len: 13; j_gene: TRBJ1-5; d_gene: -
CDR3aa: CASSVEAGVETQYF; CDR3nt: TGCGCCAGCAGCGTTGAAGCGGGGGTTGAGACCCAGTACTTC; v_gene: TRBV4-3; abundance: few; len: 14; j_gene: TRBJ2-5; d_gene: TRBD2
CDR3aa: CASSPRESRTGELFF; CDR3nt: TGTGCCAGCAGTCCGCGGGAGAGCCGGACCGGGGAGCTGTTTTTT; v_gene: TRBV6-1; abundance: -; len: 15; j_gene: TRBJ2-2; d_gene: TRBD2
CDR3aa: CASSARWDSSKKVFF; CDR3nt: TGTGCCAGCAGCGCTCGCTGGGACAGCTCGAAGAAGGTGTTTTTT; v_gene: TRBV7-6; abundance: many; len: 15; j_gene: TRBJ2-2; d_gene: TRBD1
CDR3aa: CSALGGGELFF; CDR3nt: TGCAGTGCTCTCGGCGGCGGGGAGCTGTTTTTT; v_gene: TRBV20-1; abundance: -; len: 11; j_gene: TRBJ2-2; d_gene: -
CDR3aa: CASSTLGGGGGNSPLHF; CDR3nt: TGTGCCAGCAGTACTCTGGGAGGGGGTGGAGGAAATTCACCCCTCCACTTT; v_gene: TRBV6-5; abundance: -; len: 17; j_gene: TRBJ1-6; d_gene: -
CDR3aa: CASSFGTMFEQYF; CDR3nt: TGTGCCAGCAGTTTCGGGACTATGTTCGAGCAGTACTTC; v_gene: TRBV12-3/TRBV12-4; abundance: many; len: 13; j_gene: TRBJ2-7; d_gene: TRBD2
CDR3aa: CSARVSTLQETQYF; CDR3nt: TGCAGTGCTAGAGTGTCAACGCTTCAAGAGACCCAGTACTTC; v_gene: TRBV20-1; abundance: few; len: 14; j_gene: TRBJ2-5; d_gene: -
CDR3aa: CSARRQDTQYF; CDR3nt: TGCAGTGCTCGACGTCAAGATACGCAGTATTTT; v_gene: TRBV20-1; abundance: few; len: 11; j_gene: TRBJ2-3; d_gene: -
CDR3aa: CASSLDSSGVEGFYNEQFF; CDR3nt: TGCGCCAGCAGCTTAGACAGTAGCGGGGTCGAGGGTTTCTACAATGAGCAGTTCTTC; v_gene: TRBV5-1; abundance: -; len: 19; j_gene: TRBJ2-1; d_gene: TRBD2
CDR3aa: CSARGPSGEQFF; CDR3nt: TGCAGTGCTAGAGGTCCGTCGGGTGAGCAGTTCTTC; v_gene: TRBV20-1; abundance: many; len: 12; j_gene: TRBJ2-1; d_gene: -
CDR3aa: CASSYTLREVSTDTQYF; CDR3nt: TGTGCCAGCAGTTACACTCTCCGGGAGGTTAGCACAGATACGCAGTATTTT; v_gene: TRBV6-5; abundance: -; len: 17; j_gene: TRBJ2-3; d_gene: TRBD2
CDR3aa: CASSRGGGRGAGNEQFF; CDR3nt: TGTGCCAGCAGCCGAGGCGGCGGGAGGGGAGCAGGGAATGAGCAGTTCTTC; v_gene: TRBV4-2; abundance: -; len: 17; j_gene: TRBJ2-1; d_gene: TRBD2
CDR3aa: CASSLVLGANSPLHF; CDR3nt: TGTGCCAGCAGCTTAGTTTTGGGGGCCAATTCACCCCTCCACTTT; v_gene: TRBV7-2; abundance: -; len: 15; j_gene: TRBJ1-6; d_gene: -
CDR3aa: CASSPRTGGTNEKLFF; CDR3nt: TGTGCCAGCAGCCCTCGAACAGGGGGAACTAATGAAAAACTGTTTTTT; v_gene: TRBV7-6; abundance: once; len: 16; j_gene: TRBJ1-4; d_gene: TRBD1
CDR3aa: CASSQTGNGNQPQHF; CDR3nt: TGTGCCAGCAGCCAGACAGGGAACGGCAATCAGCCCCAGCATTTT; v_gene: TRBV9; abundance: few; len: 15; j_gene: TRBJ1-5; d_gene: TRBD1
CDR3aa: CASSPGQKNEQYF; CDR3nt: TGTGCCAGCAGCCCGGGACAGAAAAACGAGCAGTACTTC; v_gene: TRBV7-9; abundance: few; len: 13; j_gene: TRBJ2-7; d_gene: TRBD1
CDR3aa: CASSLGQGLYTGELFF; CDR3nt: TGTGCCAGCAGTTTAGGACAGGGGTTATATACCGGGGAGCTGTTTTTT; v_gene: TRBV12-3/TRBV12-4; abundance: few; len: 16; j_gene: TRBJ2-2; d_gene: TRBD1
CDR3aa: CASRHVENEQFF; CDR3nt: TGTGCCAGCAGGCACGTCGAAAATGAGCAGTTCTTC; v_gene: TRBV27; abundance: -; len: 12; j_gene: TRBJ2-1; d_gene: -
CDR3aa: CASTGVGGELFF; CDR3nt: TGTGCCAGCACAGGGGTTGGAGGGGAGCTGTTTTTT; v_gene: TRBV5-6; abundance: many; len: 12; j_gene: TRBJ2-2; d_gene: -
CDR3aa: CATRNGRTQYF; CDR3nt: TGTGCCACCAGGAACGGAAGAACCCAGTACTTC; v_gene: TRBV24-1; abundance: -; len: 11; j_gene: TRBJ2-5; d_gene: -
CDR3aa: CASSSAGDRDEQYF; CDR3nt: TGTGCCAGCAGTTCGGCAGGAGATAGGGACGAGCAGTACTTC; v_gene: TRBV12-3/TRBV12-4; abundance: few; len: 14; j_gene: TRBJ2-7; d_gene: -
CDR3aa: CSAISRGGYEQYF; CDR3nt: TGCAGTGCTATTTCCAGGGGCGGCTACGAGCAGTACTTC; v_gene: TRBV20-1; abundance: -; len: 13; j_gene: TRBJ2-7; d_gene: -
CDR3aa: CASSPPTSGSGDTQYF; CDR3nt: TGTGCCAGCTCACCACCGACTAGCGGGAGTGGAGATACGCAGTATTTT; v_gene: TRBV18; abundance: -; len: 16; j_gene: TRBJ2-3; d_gene: TRBD2
CDR3aa: CASSLFEGPYNEQFF; CDR3nt: TGTGCCAGCAGCTTATTTGAGGGACCCTACAATGAGCAGTTCTTC; v_gene: TRBV7-3; abundance: -; len: 15; j_gene: TRBJ2-1; d_gene: -
CDR3aa: CASRNSGGEETQYF; CDR3nt: TGTGCCAGCAGGAATAGCGGGGGCGAAGAGACCCAGTACTTC; v_gene: TRBV6-1; abundance: many; len: 14; j_gene: TRBJ2-5; d_gene: TRBD2
CDR3aa: CASSGTSGQYEQYF; CDR3nt: TGTGCCAGCAGTGGAACCTCCGGACAGTACGAGCAGTACTTC; v_gene: TRBV25-1; abundance: few; len: 14; j_gene: TRBJ2-7; d_gene: -
CDR3aa: CATSEAGGRYNEQFF; CDR3nt: TGTGCCACCAGTGAAGCGGGAGGCCGCTACAATGAGCAGTTCTTC; v_gene: TRBV24-1; abundance: few; len: 15; j_gene: TRBJ2-1; d_gene: TRBD2
CDR3aa: CSTPGLGYEQYF; CDR3nt: TGCAGTACCCCGGGGCTGGGGTACGAGCAGTACTTC; v_gene: TRBV20-1; abundance: -; len: 12; j_gene: TRBJ2-7; d_gene: -